A single sample is the source of the 8 T cell receptor beta chains below, sequenced in a study of T cell repertoires in cytomegalovirus infection. Via MiXCR, TCRdb re-called the reads, giving one row per CDR3 protein. Among fewer than 200,000 distinct CDR3 sequences listed, approximately 19% were seen once. The sequenced sample consisted of PBMCs. Receptors were obtained from a human donor in good health (CMV status not recorded). Some clones in this sample may be carry-over from other donors' samples.

The chain has TRBV15 and TRBJ2-7; D not certain. Germline lookup yields CDR1 LNHNV and CDR2 YYDKDF (reference sequence). V lost 4 bases to trimming and J lost 6 bases, with 16 bases between them. The CDR3 is made up of 14 amino acids. The CDR3 reads CATSTMGKQSEQYF. The CDR3 DNA sequence: TGTGCCACCAGCACGATGGGGAAGCAGAGCGAGCAGTACTTC.

This clonotype was picked up many times. V usage is TRBV19 and J usage is TRBJ2-6; D unclear. The CDR3 has 16 amino acids. V was clipped by 9 bases and J by 0 bases, with 15 bases between them. Per germline, CDR1 LNHDA and CDR2 SQIVND (reference sequence). This CDR3 reads CASSPRGRSGANVLTF. DNA for the CDR3: TGTGCCAGCAGCCCTCGTGGACGCTCTGGGGCCAACGTCCTGACTTTC.

This clonotype showed up just a few times. CDR3 sequence reads: CASSRRTSETQYF. DNA of the CDR3: TGTGCCAGCAGCCGTCGGACTAGTGAGACCCAGTACTTC. The V call is TRBV7-2, the J call TRBJ2-5, with 7 bases identical to TRBD2. Germline CDR1 and CDR2: SGHTA and FQGNSA. The CDR3 loop spans 13 amino acids. V was clipped by 5 bases and J by 5 bases; unmatched bases: 5.

This clonotype was seen many times. The genes are TRBV2 and TRBJ2-7, with 10 positions matching TRBD2. V lost 5 bases and J lost 5; bases outside the gene matches: 9. The CDR3 contains 15 residues. Per the germline V gene, CDR1 is SNHLY and CDR2 is FYNNEI. CDR3 region: CASSQSRLAGDEQYF. In DNA form, the CDR3 reads TGTGCCAGCAGTCAAAGCAGGCTAGCGGGAGACGAGCAGTACTTC.

J is TRBJ1-1 and V is TRBV5-1, with D maybe TRBD1 (6 bases). Germline values: CDR1 SGHRS, CDR2 YFSETQ. V was pared by 4 bases and J by 2 bases, with 12 bases between. The CDR3 spans 14 residues. In DNA, the CDR3 is TGCGCCAGCAGCACCCGGACAGTCAACACTGAAGCTTTCTTT. The encoded protein is CASSTRTVNTEAFF.

This clonotype was observed a few times. This rearrangement joins TRBV5-1 to TRBJ2-1; 14 bases map to TRBD2. Losses at the gene ends were 4 bases for V and 9 bases for J; bases not matched to a gene: 6. The CDR3 is 15 amino acids. Per germline, CDR1 SGHRS and CDR2 YFSETQ. The CDR3 nucleotides are TGCGCCAGCAGCGGGGGACTAGCGGGAGTTCGTGAGCAGTTCTTC. It yields the protein CASSGGLAGVREQFF.

The chain combines TRBV7-1 with TRBJ2-5, with D tentatively TRBD1 (6 bases). Being an ORF, TRBV7-1 has a function that is uncertain. Trimming shortened V by 5 bases and J by 5 bases, and 12 bases separated the two germline ends. CDR3 size: 13 residues. CDR3 DNA sequence: TGTGCCAGCAGCCGTGACAGGTCCGAGACCCAGTACTTC. It encodes CASSRDRSETQYF.

The sample holds a few counts of this clonotype. In nucleotides, the CDR3 is TGTGCCAGCAGTTCCCAATACGAGCAGTACTTC. Protein: CASSSQYEQYF. The chain uses TRBV6-6 and TRBJ2-7; D gene ambiguous. Germline V gives CDR1 MNHNY, CDR2 SVGAGI (reference sequence). The CDR3 has 11 amino acids. V was trimmed by 4 bases and J by 4 bases, leaving 5 bases between them.